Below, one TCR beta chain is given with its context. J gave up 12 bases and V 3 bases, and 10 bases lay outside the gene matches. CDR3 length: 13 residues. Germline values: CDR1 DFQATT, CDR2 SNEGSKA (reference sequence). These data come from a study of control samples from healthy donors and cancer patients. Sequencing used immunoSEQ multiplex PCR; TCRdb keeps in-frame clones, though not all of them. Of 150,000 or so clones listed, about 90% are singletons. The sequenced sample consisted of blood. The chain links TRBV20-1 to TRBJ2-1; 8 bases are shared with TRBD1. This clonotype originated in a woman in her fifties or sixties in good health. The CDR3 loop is CSASILLQGGQFF. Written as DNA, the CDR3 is TGCAGTGCTAGTATACTATTACAGGGGGGGCAGTTCTTC.